This record looks at one T cell receptor beta chain sequence and its context. This specimen comes from a study of blood T cell repertoires in COVID-19. About the study: There were acute and convalescent COVID-19 samples, and they came from the United States, Italy and Spain. Sample material is recorded as cDNA or gDNA derived from T cells, B-cell-depleted T cells, or PBMCs.

This CDR3 contains 17 residues. CDR1 and CDR2 (germline): SGDLS, YYNGEE. The trim removed 1 base at V and 4 bases at J, leaving 9 bases unmatched. Authors' analysis steps: Reference gene primer amplification gave nucleated cell count estimates. The table came from immunoSEQ multiplex PCR; TCRdb's copy has only in-frame clones and leaves some out. V and J calls and clone size are copied from that table; D and trimming were computed from the DNA. Counted here are 80,000 to 100,000 clones, roughly 86% occurring once; the ten biggest clones make up roughly 21%. The gene calls are TRBV9 and TRBJ2-2; 8 bases align to TRBD1. Sequencing was done on a sample of peripheral blood. The clonotype comes from a human donor in a cohort sampled during active COVID-19. The CDR3, as DNA: TGTGCCAGCAGCGTAACTCCGGGACAGGAGATCACCGGGGAGCTGTTTTTT. Amino acid sequence: CASSVTPGQEITGELFF. The variable domain in full, completed from reference TRBV9 and TRBJ2-2, reads DSGVTQTPKHLITATGQRVTLRCSPRSGDLSVYWYQQSLDQGLQFLIQYYNGEERAKGNILERFSAQQFPDLHSELNLSSLELGDSALYFCASSVTPGQEITGELFFGEGSRLTVL.